A selection of T cell receptor beta chains follows, all from one sample in a study of OX40 agonist ivuxolimab in advanced cancers. The assay was immunoSEQ multiplex PCR, and TCRdb's table has in-frame clones only and misses some. The data show around 70,000 clones, roughly 89% seen once. This specimen was CD4+ or CD8+ T cells sorted from blood, taken in a trial of the OX40 agonist ivuxolimab. These receptors came from an adult with an advanced solid tumor such as melanoma, head and neck, liver or kidney cancer. Each CDR3 is given with its conserved first and last residue. The D gene is left open where the match is weak. Size tells how often a clone was seen (once, few, many) or the class of an expanded clone, and some rows leave it out.

clone size,J gene,D gene,V gene,CDR3 DNA,CDR3 protein
-,TRBJ2-3,-,TRBV7-8,TGTGCCAGCAGCTTAGGGCCCCGAGGCGGGACAGATACGCAGTATTTT,CASSLGPRGGTDTQYF
-,TRBJ2-3,TRBD1,TRBV6-1,TGTGCCAGCAGTGAAAGGGGGGACAGGGTTCAAGATACGCAGTATTTT,CASSERGDRVQDTQYF
-,TRBJ1-5,-,TRBV11-2,TGTGCCAGCAGCTTGGGGCGTTCTCAGCCCCAGCATTTT,CASSLGRSQPQHF
-,TRBJ2-3,-,TRBV21-1,TGTGCCAGCAGCAAAGCGCGAGCTAGCGGGGGGCAGGGGGATACGCAGTATTTT,CASSKARASGGQGDTQYF
-,TRBJ2-5,-,TRBV18,TGTGCCAGCTCACCACCAGGAGGGTACGAGACCCAGTACTTC,CASSPPGGYETQYF
-,TRBJ2-7,-,TRBV2,TGTGCCAGCAGTGAGAACAAAGGGGGCCGGGGGAGAGGCGAGCAGTACTTC,CASSENKGGRGRGEQYF
-,TRBJ2-7,-,TRBV29-1,TGCAGCGTTTGGGGGGGCGCTGGTTACGAGCAGTACTTC,CSVWGGAGYEQYF
-,TRBJ1-1,-,TRBV5-4,TGTGCCAGCAGCTTGGATACAATGAACACTGAAGCTTTCTTT,CASSLDTMNTEAFF
once,TRBJ2-1,TRBD1,TRBV6-5,TGTGCCAGCAGTTACCGGGACAGGGCGGTCAATGAGCAGTTCTTC,CASSYRDRAVNEQFF
-,TRBJ2-5,-,TRBV4-1,TGCGCCAGCAGCCTCAACGGGGAGACCCAGTACTTC,CASSLNGETQYF
-,TRBJ2-1,TRBD2,TRBV5-1,TGCGCCAGCAGCGGGGATTTAGCGGGAGAGTCGTCTGAGCAGTTCTTC,CASSGDLAGESSEQFF
-,TRBJ1-2,TRBD1,TRBV11-1,TGTGCCAGCAGCCAAATAGGGGCGACAGGGGGCCTCTATGGCTACACCTTC,CASSQIGATGGLYGYTF
-,TRBJ1-3,-,TRBV5-1,TGCGCCAGCAGCTTGGATGGAAACACCATATATTTT,CASSLDGNTIYF
-,TRBJ2-3,-,TRBV7-2,TGTGCCAGCAGCTCCGGGGCAGAAGATACGCAGTATTTT,CASSSGAEDTQYF
-,TRBJ2-1,TRBD2,TRBV5-1,TGCGCCAGCAGCATACTAGCGGGGGTCTCCTACAATGAGCAGTTCTTC,CASSILAGVSYNEQFF
-,TRBJ2-7,TRBD2,TRBV7-9,TGTGCCAGCGCGGGGGGGCGAGGATACGAGCAGTACTTC,CASAGGRGYEQYF
-,TRBJ1-2,-,TRBV28,TGTGCCAGCAGTTTATCGTCCAGGCCCGATGGCTACACCTTC,CASSLSSRPDGYTF
-,TRBJ2-3,TRBD2,TRBV25-1,TGTGCCAGCAGTGATGGGACTAGATACTATACGCAGTATTTT,CASSDGTRYYTQYF
-,TRBJ2-7,-,TRBV27,TGTGCCAGCAGTTTATATAAGGGTAAGAGGGGCGAGCAGTACTTC,CASSLYKGKRGEQYF
-,TRBJ1-1,-,TRBV6-5,TGTGCCAGCAGTGTGGGACTGGGAAAAGCTTTCTTT,CASSVGLGKAFF
-,TRBJ2-1,TRBD2,TRBV4-2,TGTGCCAGCAGCCCAGACTTTCTAGCGGGGGGGAACAATGAGCAGTTCTTC,CASSPDFLAGGNNEQFF
-,TRBJ2-5,-,TRBV7-9,TGTGCCAGCAGCCCCGATCGGTCCGCAAACCAAGAGACCCAGTACTTC,CASSPDRSANQETQYF
-,TRBJ1-3,-,TRBV5-8,TGTGCCAGCAGCTTCCGCGGGGAAGCCGGAAACACCATATATTTT,CASSFRGEAGNTIYF
-,TRBJ1-1,TRBD1,TRBV28,TGTGCCAGCAGTGTAACAGGGGAAGATGGTGAAGCTTTCTTT,CASSVTGEDGEAFF
once,TRBJ2-7,TRBD1,TRBV16,TGTGCCAGCAGCCAATCCCAGGGGGCGAAGGTCTACGAGCAGTACTTC,CASSQSQGAKVYEQYF
-,TRBJ2-3,TRBD2,TRBV10-3,TGTGCCACTAAGGGGGGGACTAGCGGGATCACAGATACGCAGTATTTT,CATKGGTSGITDTQYF
-,TRBJ1-2,TRBD1,TRBV7-2,TGTGCCAGCGGCCGGGACAGCGGTTTCTATGGCTACACCTTC,CASGRDSGFYGYTF
-,TRBJ1-3,-,TRBV14,TGTGCCAGCAGCCGAAGTTTCTCTGGAAACACCATATATTTT,CASSRSFSGNTIYF
once,TRBJ2-1,TRBD2,TRBV7-9,TGTGCCAGCAGTTTAGCGGGAGAGCAGTTCTTC,CASSLAGEQFF
few,TRBJ1-2,-,TRBV2,TGTGCCAGCAGTGACGACACCCGAACGGGCTACACCTTC,CASSDDTRTGYTF
-,TRBJ2-5,TRBD1,TRBV6-1,TGTGCCAGCAGTGATGGGTCGGACAGGGGCAGGGGAGAGACCCAGTACTTC,CASSDGSDRGRGETQYF
-,TRBJ1-3,-,TRBV7-2,TGTGCCAGCAGCTTGGTGGCAGGGTTAGGAAACACCATATATTTT,CASSLVAGLGNTIYF
-,TRBJ1-1,-,TRBV7-3,TGTGCCAGCAGCCCAAGGACGATCTATGTCACTGAAGCTTTCTTT,CASSPRTIYVTEAFF
-,TRBJ1-6,-,TRBV5-4,TGTGCCAGCAGCCCCTCCGGGCCTAATTCACCCCTCCACTTT,CASSPSGPNSPLHF
-,TRBJ2-1,-,TRBV4-2,TGTGCCAGCAGACCCGACAGGAGTCGCTACAATGAGCAGTTCTTC,CASRPDRSRYNEQFF
-,TRBJ1-4,TRBD1,TRBV11-3,TGTGCCAGCAGCTTAGGGTTGTACAGGGGGCTTGATGAAAAACTGTTTTTT,CASSLGLYRGLDEKLFF
-,TRBJ2-1,TRBD1,TRBV7-9,TGTGCCAGCAGCTTCGACGGGACAGGGATAAGGAATGAGCAGTTCTTC,CASSFDGTGIRNEQFF
once,TRBJ2-1,-,TRBV18,TGTGCCAGCTCACGCCCACTGACTTGGTCCTACAATGAGCAGTTCTTC,CASSRPLTWSYNEQFF
-,TRBJ2-7,-,TRBV5-1,TGCGCCAGCAGCGGAAGTACGGGACGGTCTCTCCTCTACGAGCAGTACTTC,CASSGSTGRSLLYEQYF
-,TRBJ2-1,TRBD2,TRBV19,TGTGCCAGTAGTATACCGTGGACTAGCGGGACCAATGAGCAGTTCTTC,CASSIPWTSGTNEQFF
-,TRBJ2-1,-,TRBV6-4,TGTGCCAGCAGTGACTCTAGCTACAATGAGCAGTTCTTC,CASSDSSYNEQFF
-,TRBJ2-5,-,TRBV19,TGTGCCAGTAGTATAGATGGGGGGCCGGGGACCCAGTACTTC,CASSIDGGPGTQYF
-,TRBJ2-5,-,TRBV19,TGTGCCAGTAGTAGACCGGAGGAGACCCAGTACTTC,CASSRPEETQYF
-,TRBJ2-1,-,TRBV7-9,TGTGCCAGCATCCCCCCCGGCGAAAGAAATGAGCAGTTCTTC,CASIPPGERNEQFF
once,TRBJ1-2,-,TRBV28,TGTGCCAGCAGTTTATCTGATCTGGGCTACACCTTC,CASSLSDLGYTF
-,TRBJ1-5,TRBD1,TRBV6-6,TGTGCCAGCAGTGCTCCCGGGACAGTAAGTAATCAGCCCCAGCATTTT,CASSAPGTVSNQPQHF
-,TRBJ2-7,-,TRBV7-2,TGTGCCAGCAGCTTGGGCTGGTCCTACGGCGAGCAGTACTTC,CASSLGWSYGEQYF
-,TRBJ2-1,TRBD2,TRBV12-5,TGTGCTAGTGGCCCGGGTAATAGCGGGACCCAACTTCAGTTCTTC,CASGPGNSGTQLQFF
-,TRBJ1-5,-,TRBV7-8,TGTGCCAGCAGCTTAGCTCACTCAGTCCCTAGCAATCAGCCCCAGCATTTT,CASSLAHSVPSNQPQHF
-,TRBJ1-2,-,TRBV28,TGTGCCAGCAGTTTGACAGGCACTAACTATGGCTACACCTTC,CASSLTGTNYGYTF
once,TRBJ2-3,-,TRBV5-1,TGCGCCAGCAGCCCCGGGGGACCCGAGCGTAATACGCAGTATTTT,CASSPGGPERNTQYF
-,TRBJ2-7,TRBD2,TRBV28,TGTGCCAGCAGTAAGCTAGCGGGATACTCCTACGAGCAGTACTTC,CASSKLAGYSYEQYF
-,TRBJ1-2,TRBD1,TRBV6-6,TGTGCCAGCAGCCCACAGGGGAACTATGGCTACACCTTC,CASSPQGNYGYTF
few,TRBJ1-2,TRBD1,TRBV7-9,TGTGCCAGCAGCGTACAGGGACAGGAAAAGGTCTACACCTTC,CASSVQGQEKVYTF
-,TRBJ2-7,-,TRBV2,TGTGCCAGCAAGAGGGGGGGTTTAAACGAGCAGTACTTC,CASKRGGLNEQYF
once,TRBJ2-3,-,TRBV11-3,TGTGCCAGCAGCCCCAAACAGGGATTCACAGATACGCAGTATTTT,CASSPKQGFTDTQYF